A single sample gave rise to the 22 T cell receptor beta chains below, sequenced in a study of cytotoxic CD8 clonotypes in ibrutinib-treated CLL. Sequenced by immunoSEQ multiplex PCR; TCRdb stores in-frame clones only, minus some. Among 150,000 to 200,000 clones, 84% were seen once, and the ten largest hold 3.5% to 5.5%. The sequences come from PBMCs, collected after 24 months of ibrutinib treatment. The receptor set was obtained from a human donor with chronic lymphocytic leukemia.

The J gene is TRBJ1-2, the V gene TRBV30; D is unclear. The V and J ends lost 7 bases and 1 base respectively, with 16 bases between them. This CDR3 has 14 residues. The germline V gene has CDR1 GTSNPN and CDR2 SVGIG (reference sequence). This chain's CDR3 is CASNWEARNYGYTF. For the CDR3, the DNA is TGTGCCTCTAACTGGGAAGCCCGTAACTATGGCTACACCTTC.

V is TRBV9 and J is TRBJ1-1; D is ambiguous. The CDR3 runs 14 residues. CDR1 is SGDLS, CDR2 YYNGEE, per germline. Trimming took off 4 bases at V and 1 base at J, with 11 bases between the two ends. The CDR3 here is CASSFAPGNTEAFF. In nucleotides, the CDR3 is TGTGCCAGCAGCTTCGCCCCGGGGAACACTGAAGCTTTCTTT.

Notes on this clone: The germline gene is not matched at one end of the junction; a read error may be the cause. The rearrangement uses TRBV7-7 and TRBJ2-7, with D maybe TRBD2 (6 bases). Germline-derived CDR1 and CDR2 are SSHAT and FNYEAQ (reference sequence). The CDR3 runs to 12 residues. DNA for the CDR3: TGTGCTAGCAGCTTAACAGGCGGGATGCAGTACTTC. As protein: CASSLTGGMQYF.

CDR3 amino acids: CASTRDRGIFGAGELFF. CDR3 sequence (DNA): TGTGCCAGCACCCGGGACAGGGGGATTTTTGGGGCCGGGGAGCTGTTTTTT. The J gene is TRBJ2-2, the V gene TRBV4-2, with 11 bases identical to TRBD1. This CDR3 spans 17 amino acids. Losses at the gene ends were 7 bases for V and 6 bases for J; bases not matched to a gene: 13. CDR1 is LGHNA and CDR2 is YNFKEQ in the germline V gene.

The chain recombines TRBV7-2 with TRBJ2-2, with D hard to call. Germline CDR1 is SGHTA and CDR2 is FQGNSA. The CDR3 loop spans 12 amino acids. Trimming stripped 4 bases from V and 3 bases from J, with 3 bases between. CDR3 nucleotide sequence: TGTGCCAGCAGCTCGTACACCGGGGAGCTGTTTTTT. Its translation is CASSSYTGELFF.

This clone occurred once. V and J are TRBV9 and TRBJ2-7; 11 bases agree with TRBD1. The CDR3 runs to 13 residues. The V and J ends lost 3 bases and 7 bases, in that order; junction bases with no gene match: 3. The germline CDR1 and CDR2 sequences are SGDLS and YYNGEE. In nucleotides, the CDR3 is TGTGCCAGCAGCGCCGGGACAGGGGGTGAGCAGTACTTC. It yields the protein CASSAGTGGEQYF.

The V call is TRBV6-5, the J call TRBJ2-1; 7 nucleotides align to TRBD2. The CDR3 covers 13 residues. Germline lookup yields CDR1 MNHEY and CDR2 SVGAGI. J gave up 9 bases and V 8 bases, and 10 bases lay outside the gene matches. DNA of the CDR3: TGTGCCAGCCAGAGGGGAGGGAGAGGTGAGCAGTTCTTC. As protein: CASQRGGRGEQFF.

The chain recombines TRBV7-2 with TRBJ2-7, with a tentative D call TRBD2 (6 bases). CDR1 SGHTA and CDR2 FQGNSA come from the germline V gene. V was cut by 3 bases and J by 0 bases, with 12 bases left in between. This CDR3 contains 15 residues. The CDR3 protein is CASSLSSASSYEQYF. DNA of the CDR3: TGTGCCAGCAGCTTGTCTAGCGCGAGCTCCTACGAGCAGTACTTC. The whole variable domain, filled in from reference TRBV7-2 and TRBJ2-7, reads GAGVSQSPSNKVTEKGKDVELRCDPISGHTALYWYRQSLGQGLEFLIYFQGNSAPDKSGLPSDRFSAERTGGSVSTLTIQRTQQEDSAVYLCASSLSSASSYEQYFGPGTRLTVT.

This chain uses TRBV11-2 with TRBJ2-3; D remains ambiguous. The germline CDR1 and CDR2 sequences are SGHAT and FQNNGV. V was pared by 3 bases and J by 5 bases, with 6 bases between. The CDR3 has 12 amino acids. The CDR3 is CASSFSGDTQYF. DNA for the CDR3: TGTGCCAGCAGCTTTTCAGGAGATACGCAGTATTTT. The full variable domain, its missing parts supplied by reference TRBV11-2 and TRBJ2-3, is EAGVAQSPRYKIIEKRQSVAFWCNPISGHATLYWYQQILGQGPKLLIQFQNNGVVDDSQLPKDRFSAERLKGVDSTLKIQPAKLEDSAVYLCASSFSGDTQYFGPGTRLTVL.

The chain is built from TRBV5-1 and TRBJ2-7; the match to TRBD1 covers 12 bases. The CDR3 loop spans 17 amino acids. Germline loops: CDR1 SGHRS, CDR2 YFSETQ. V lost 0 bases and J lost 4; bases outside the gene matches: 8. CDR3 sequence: CASSLESRDRGLYEQYF. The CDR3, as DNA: TGCGCCAGCAGCTTGGAGTCCCGGGACAGGGGGCTGTACGAGCAGTACTTC.

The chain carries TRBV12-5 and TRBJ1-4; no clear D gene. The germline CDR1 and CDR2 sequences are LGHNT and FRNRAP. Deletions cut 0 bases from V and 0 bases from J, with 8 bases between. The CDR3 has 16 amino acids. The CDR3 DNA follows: TGTGCTAGTGGTTTGGTAGCTGTAGCAACTAATGAAAAACTGTTTTTT. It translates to CASGLVAVATNEKLFF.

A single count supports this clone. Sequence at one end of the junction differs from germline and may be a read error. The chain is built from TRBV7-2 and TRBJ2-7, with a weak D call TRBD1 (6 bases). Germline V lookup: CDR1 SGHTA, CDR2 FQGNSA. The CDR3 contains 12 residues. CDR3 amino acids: CASSFTGYVQYF. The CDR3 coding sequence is TGTGCCAGCAGCTTCACAGGGTACGTGCAGTACTTC.

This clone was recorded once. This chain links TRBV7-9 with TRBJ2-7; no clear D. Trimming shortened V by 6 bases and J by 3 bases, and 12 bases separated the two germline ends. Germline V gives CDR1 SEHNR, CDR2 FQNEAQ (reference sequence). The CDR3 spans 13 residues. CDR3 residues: CASSPPLGYEQYF. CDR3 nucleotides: TGTGCCAGCAGTCCCCCCTTGGGCTACGAGCAGTACTTC. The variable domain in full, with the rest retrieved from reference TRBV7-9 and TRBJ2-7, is DTGVSQNPRHKITKRGQNVTFRCDPISEHNRLYWYRQTLGQGPEFLTYFQNEAQLEKSRLLSDRFSAERPKGSFSTLEIQRTEQGDSAMYLCASSPPLGYEQYFGPGTRLTVT.

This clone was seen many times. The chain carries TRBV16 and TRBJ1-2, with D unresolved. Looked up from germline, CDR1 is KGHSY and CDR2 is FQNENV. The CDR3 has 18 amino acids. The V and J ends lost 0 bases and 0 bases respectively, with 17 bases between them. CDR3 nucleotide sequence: TGTGCCAGCAGCCAATCGAGTCTGAGACACCTAACTAACTATGGCTACACCTTC. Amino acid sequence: CASSQSSLRHLTNYGYTF.

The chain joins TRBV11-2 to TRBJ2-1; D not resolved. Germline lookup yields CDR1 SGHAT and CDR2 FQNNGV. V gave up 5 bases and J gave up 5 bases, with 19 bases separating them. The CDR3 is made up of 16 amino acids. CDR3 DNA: TGTGCCAGCAGCCCTGGTTGGGGAAACTTTGACAATGAGCAGTTCTTC. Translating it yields CASSPGWGNFDNEQFF.

CDR3: CASSLGGAGSDTQYF. In DNA, the CDR3 is TGCGCCAGCAGCCTCGGGGGGGCAGGGTCAGATACGCAGTATTTT. The rearrangement uses TRBV4-3 and TRBJ2-3; 8 positions agree with TRBD2. From germline, CDR1 is LGHNA and CDR2 YSLEER. The junction had 7 bases not matched to a gene; V was cut back by 4 bases and J by 4 bases. The CDR3 has 15 amino acids.

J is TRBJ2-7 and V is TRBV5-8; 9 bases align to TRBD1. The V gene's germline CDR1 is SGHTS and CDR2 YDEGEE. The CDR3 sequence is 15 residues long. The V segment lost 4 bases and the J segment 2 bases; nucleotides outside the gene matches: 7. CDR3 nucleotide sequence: TGTGCCAGCAGCGACGGGACAGGGCAAACCTACGAGCAGTACTTC. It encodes CASSDGTGQTYEQYF.

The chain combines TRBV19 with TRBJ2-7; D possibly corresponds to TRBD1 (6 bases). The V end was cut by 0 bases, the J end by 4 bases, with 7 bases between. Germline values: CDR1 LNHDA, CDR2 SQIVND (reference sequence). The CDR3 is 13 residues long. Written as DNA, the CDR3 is TGTGCCAGTAGTATAGAGCAGGGGTACGAGCAGTACTTC. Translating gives CASSIEQGYEQYF.

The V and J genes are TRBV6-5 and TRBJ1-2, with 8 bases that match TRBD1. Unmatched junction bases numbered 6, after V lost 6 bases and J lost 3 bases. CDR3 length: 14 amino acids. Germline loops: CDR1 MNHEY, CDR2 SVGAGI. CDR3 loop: CASRGTGIHYGYTF. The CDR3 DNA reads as TGTGCCAGCAGGGGGACAGGAATCCACTATGGCTACACCTTC.

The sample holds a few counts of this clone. CDR3 sequence (DNA): TGTGCCAGCAGCTTGAGGGAGGGCAATCAGCCCCAGCATTTT. Translated, it gives CASSLREGNQPQHF. This chain links TRBV7-2 with TRBJ1-5; no definite D call. Germline CDR1 and CDR2: SGHTA and FQGNSA. The CDR3 totals 14 residues. Deletions cut 3 bases from V and 2 bases from J, with 8 bases between.

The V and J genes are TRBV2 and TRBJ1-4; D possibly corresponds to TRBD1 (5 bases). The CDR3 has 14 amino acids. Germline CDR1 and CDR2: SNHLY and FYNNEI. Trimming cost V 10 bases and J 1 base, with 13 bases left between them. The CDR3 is CATRGGRTNEKLFF. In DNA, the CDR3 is TGTGCCACACGGGGCGGAAGAACTAATGAAAAACTGTTTTTT.

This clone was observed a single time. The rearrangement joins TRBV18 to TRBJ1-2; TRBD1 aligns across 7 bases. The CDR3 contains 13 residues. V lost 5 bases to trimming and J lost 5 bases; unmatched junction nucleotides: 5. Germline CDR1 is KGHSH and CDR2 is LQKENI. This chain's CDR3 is CASSSGTAYGYTF. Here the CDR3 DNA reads TGTGCCAGCTCATCCGGGACAGCGTATGGCTACACCTTC.